This T cell receptor (beta chain) was obtained from a study of vaccination and CD4 T cells after COVID-19. Treatment reported: roughly ten-day PBMC culture with coronavirus spike peptide pools or control peptides (ViraFEST assay). With peptide pools, ViraFEST first expanded antigen-specific T cells and afterwards sequenced their TCRs. On this clonotype: Its specificity is unknown.

Sequenced with the Oncomine TCR Beta short-read assay was DNA taken from cultured CD4+ T cells. A single record per CDR3 protein comes from TCRdb applying MiXCR to the PCR reads. The data show roughly 22,000 distinct CDR3 sequences, about 60% seen once. Sample: CD4+ T cells from blood, cultured in vitro. The sequence derives from a human donor who had recovered from COVID-19.

The chain's CDR3 is CSVEGSSYEQYF. The CDR3 coding sequence is TGCAGCGTTGAAGGGAGCTCCTACGAGCAGTACTTC. The chain uses TRBV29-1 and TRBJ2-7; D gene unclear. Germline CDR1 SQVTM, CDR2 ANQGSEA. The ends were cut back, 1 base at V and 0 bases at J, with 4 bases in the middle. The CDR3 has 12 residues.